This passage covers 23 T cell receptor beta chains from one sample sequenced in a study of blood T cells in healthy people across ages. A second PCR of roughly 7 to 11 cycles used a sample-barcoded 5' primer and a J-beta primer mix. Using its own MiXCR run on the 5' RACE reads, TCRdb lists one record per CDR3 protein. This table has over 600,000 distinct CDR3 sequences, roughly three fifths appearing once. Sequenced material: blood. The source of these receptors is a man aged 35-49 years in good health.

This clonotype was counted between two and nine times. The chain employs TRBV10-3 and TRBJ2-3, with TRBD1 identical over 7 bases. The germline CDR1 and CDR2 sequences are ENHRY and SYGVKD. With V trimmed by 11 bases and J by 4 bases, 15 bases remained unmatched. The CDR3 loop spans 15 amino acids. The CDR3 sequence is CAATVTVTGADTQYF. CDR3 sequence (DNA): TGTGCCGCCACGGTTACCGTAACAGGGGCAGATACGCAGTATTTT.

This clonotype was detected only a few times. The CDR3 region is CSGSGSAYEQYF. The CDR3 DNA sequence: TGCAGTGGTAGCGGGAGTGCCTACGAGCAGTACTTC. The chain joins TRBV20-1 to TRBJ2-5, with TRBD2 identical over 9 bases. The end of the DNA aligns better with TRBJ2-7, so the J call may be wrong. CDR1 is DFQATT, CDR2 SNEGSKA, per germline (reference sequence). CDR3 length: 12 amino acids.

The sample holds a few counts of this clonotype. The CDR3 DNA sequence: TGTGCCAGCAGTTTGACAGGGTTCTCCTACGAGCAGTACTTC. Translated, it gives CASSLTGFSYEQYF. The chain links TRBV6-2 or TRBV6-3 to TRBJ2-7, with TRBD1 matching 7 bases. The germline V gene has CDR1 MNHEY and CDR2 SVGEGT. The V segment lost 4 bases and the J segment 0 bases; nucleotides outside the gene matches: 3. This CDR3 has 14 amino acids.

The chain recombines TRBV11-2 with TRBJ2-3; 9 nucleotides line up with TRBD1. Germline CDR1 and CDR2: SGHAT and FQNNGV. The CDR3 covers 18 residues. Trimming cost V 3 bases and J 6 bases; bases outside gene matches: 16. CDR3 in amino acids: CASSLALYRGQVMDTQYF. CDR3 nucleotide sequence: TGTGCCAGCAGCTTGGCACTTTACAGGGGGCAAGTGATGGATACGCAGTATTTT.

This chain connects TRBV12-3 or TRBV12-4 to TRBJ1-3; D remains unclear. CDR3 length: 14 residues. Trimming pared 7 bases from V and 1 base from J, leaving 11 bases between. Written as DNA, the CDR3 is TGTGCCAGCACCCCAGGCCGATCTGGAAACACCATATATTTT. This encodes CASTPGRSGNTIYF.

V gene TRBV20-1 combines with J gene TRBJ1-1; 8 positions match TRBD1. V lost 1 base to trimming and J lost 7 bases; unmatched junction nucleotides: 5. This CDR3 region has 13 residues. CDR1 is DFQATT, CDR2 SNEGSKA, per germline (reference sequence). The CDR3 spells CSARARQGFEAFF. CDR3 coding DNA: TGCAGTGCTAGAGCGAGACAGGGGTTTGAAGCTTTCTTT.

The chain carries TRBV20-1 and TRBJ2-3; 7 positions agree with TRBD1. Germline values: CDR1 DFQATT, CDR2 SNEGSKA (reference sequence). There are 14 residues in the CDR3. The trim removed 1 base at V and 4 bases at J, leaving 5 bases unmatched. CDR3 loop: CSARVRGRPDTQYF. DNA of the CDR3: TGCAGTGCTAGAGTGAGGGGGCGCCCAGATACGCAGTATTTT.

The chain links TRBV5-1 to TRBJ2-3; the D gene is possibly TRBD2 (6 bases). The CDR3 runs to 19 residues. Germline V CDR1 and CDR2: SGHRS, YFSETQ. V was clipped by 0 bases and J by 2 bases, with 22 bases between them. This chain's CDR3 is CASSLVRGVPLGDTDTQYF. In DNA, the CDR3 is TGCGCCAGCAGCTTGGTGCGCGGGGTCCCATTAGGGGACACAGATACGCAGTATTTT. The variable domain in full, completed from reference TRBV5-1 and TRBJ2-3, reads KAGVTQTPRYLIKTRGQQVTLSCSPISGHRSVSWYQQTPGQGLQFLFEYFSETQRNKGNFPGRFSGRQFSNSRSEMNVSTLELGDSALYLCASSLVRGVPLGDTDTQYFGPGTRLTVL.

V is TRBV19 and J is TRBJ1-1, with no clear D. There are 14 residues in the CDR3. Germline V gene sequence: CDR1 LNHDA, CDR2 SQIVND (reference sequence). The germline V and J ends were trimmed by 7 bases and 0 bases, with 12 bases remaining between them. The CDR3 protein is CASKPTSVNTEAFF. CDR3 in DNA: TGTGCCAGTAAACCCACTTCGGTGAACACTGAAGCTTTCTTT.

This chain uses TRBV3-1 with TRBJ2-1; D possibly matches TRBD1 or TRBD2 (6 bases each). CDR1 is LGHDT, CDR2 YNNKEL, per germline (reference sequence). There are 15 residues in the CDR3. V gave up 4 bases and J gave up 10 bases, with 20 bases separating them. The DNA of the CDR3 is TGTGCCAGCAGCCCCTCGCTGGGGGCGGGGTGGGAGCAGTTCTTC. This codes for CASSPSLGAGWEQFF.

The chain joins TRBV6-5 to TRBJ2-5; TRBD1 matches 8 bases. The CDR3 is 15 amino acids. J was trimmed by 2 bases and V by 8 bases; bases with no gene match: 10. The germline CDR1 and CDR2 sequences are MNHEY and SVGAGI. The CDR3 DNA is TGTGCCAGCGGGGTGCGTGGGACAGGACAAGAGACCCAGTACTTC. Translating it yields CASGVRGTGQETQYF.

The chain recombines TRBV7-9 with TRBJ1-1, with TRBD1 as a possible D gene (6 bases). V dropped 5 bases and J dropped 4 bases, with 14 bases sitting between them. The CDR3 consists of 14 residues. CDR1 SEHNR and CDR2 FQNEAQ come from the germline V gene (reference sequence). The CDR3 nucleotides are TGTGCCAGCAGCCTTCCTACAGGGATCACTGAAGCTTTCTTT. This translates into CASSLPTGITEAFF.

The rearrangement uses TRBV6-2 or TRBV6-3 and TRBJ2-7; the match to TRBD2 covers 10 bases. With 7 bases clipped from V and 0 bases from J, the junction kept 6 bases outside the gene matches. CDR1 MNHEY and CDR2 SVGEGT come from the germline V gene. The CDR3 is made up of 15 amino acids. The CDR3 loop is CASKNSGRISYEQYF. The CDR3 nucleotides read TGTGCCAGCAAAAATAGCGGGAGGATCTCCTACGAGCAGTACTTC.

This chain connects TRBV7-9 to TRBJ1-2; tentative D call: TRBD1 (6 bases). Germline assignment: CDR1 SEHNR and CDR2 FQNEAQ (reference sequence). This CDR3 region has 15 residues. Deletions cut 4 bases from V and 4 bases from J, with 16 bases between. CDR3 amino acids: CASSSPTGISYGYTF. CDR3 nucleotides: TGTGCCAGCAGCTCCCCTACAGGGATCAGCTATGGCTACACCTTC.

This rearrangement joins TRBV29-1 to TRBJ2-3; D tentatively fits TRBD1 or TRBD2 (6 bases each). V lost 6 bases and J 0 bases, leaving 16 bases between the germline ends. CDR1 is SQVTM and CDR2 is ANQGSEA in the germline V gene. The CDR3 loop spans 15 amino acids. The CDR3: CSVGGHHSSTDTQYF. CDR3 bases: TGCAGCGTGGGGGGACATCATTCTAGCACAGATACGCAGTATTTT.

The rearrangement links TRBV2 to TRBJ1-5, with unresolved D. The CDR3 contains 13 residues. V shed 6 bases and J shed 3 bases, with 9 bases lying between them. Germline CDR1 reads SNHLY; CDR2 reads FYNNEI. The CDR3 protein is CASSTENNQPQHF. For the CDR3, the DNA is TGTGCCAGCAGCACAGAGAACAATCAGCCCCAGCATTTT.

V and J are TRBV6-6 and TRBJ2-7; D may correspond to TRBD1 or TRBD2 (6 bases each). V lost 6 bases to trimming and J lost 2 bases, with 11 bases between them. This CDR3 comprises 13 residues. The germline CDR1 and CDR2 sequences are MNHNY and SVGAGI (reference sequence). DNA for the CDR3: TGTGCCAGCAGGGCGGGACAAACCTACGAGCAGTACTTC. It is translated as CASRAGQTYEQYF.

This clonotype has more than one count but fewer than ten. This chain joins TRBV15 and TRBJ2-7, with D perhaps TRBD1 (5 bases). V was clipped by 0 bases and J by 6 bases, with 15 bases between them. Germline-derived CDR1 and CDR2 are LNHNV and YYDKDF (reference sequence). CDR3 size: 15 residues. The CDR3 DNA is TGTGCCACCAGCAGAGACACAGGTTCTCCTGGCGAGCAGTACTTC. Encoded protein: CATSRDTGSPGEQYF. The full variable domain, in which reference TRBV15 and TRBJ2-7 provide the parts outside the CDR3, is DAMVIQNPRYQVTQFGKPVTLSCSQTLNHNVMYWYQQKSSQAPKLLFHYYDKDFNNEADTPDNFQSRRPNTSFCFLDIRSPGLGDTAMYLCATSRDTGSPGEQYFGPGTRLTVT.

This clonotype came up many times. This chain links TRBV12-3 or TRBV12-4 with TRBJ2-7; 8 bases are shared with TRBD2. The CDR3 extends over 14 amino acids. V lost 7 bases to trimming and J lost 0 bases; unmatched junction nucleotides: 5. Here the CDR3 reads CASKKRETSYEQYF. CDR3 coding DNA: TGTGCCAGCAAGAAGCGGGAGACCTCCTACGAGCAGTACTTC.

This rearrangement joins TRBV4-2 to TRBJ1-2; D call uncertain. Germline CDR1 LGHNA, CDR2 YNFKEQ. This CDR3 is built from 13 residues. V lost 0 bases and J lost 4, with 6 bases in between. The CDR3, as DNA: TGTGCCAGCAGCCAAGAATCCCCCTATGGCTACACCTTC. This codes for CASSQESPYGYTF.

The chain recombines TRBV7-2 with TRBJ2-6, with a possible D match to TRBD2 (5 bases). V lost 5 bases and J 4 bases, leaving 15 bases between the germline ends. This CDR3 is 16 amino acids long. Germline CDR1 reads SGHTA; CDR2 reads FQGNSA. CDR3 sequence: CASSPEGGPGANVLTF. The CDR3 bases are TGTGCCAGCAGCCCCGAGGGTGGCCCCGGGGCCAACGTCCTGACTTTC.

The chain joins TRBV7-2 to TRBJ2-3, with TRBD1 as a possible D gene (6 bases). From germline, CDR1 is SGHTA and CDR2 FQGNSA. Trimming took 5 bases from V and 1 from J, leaving 13 bases between them. The CDR3 is made up of 15 amino acids. The CDR3 here is CASSERRGGTDTQYF. CDR3 DNA sequence: TGTGCCAGCAGCGAACGCAGGGGAGGCACAGATACGCAGTATTTT. The entire variable domain, with the rest obtained from reference TRBV7-2 and TRBJ2-3, is as follows: GAGVSQSPSNKVTEKGKDVELRCDPISGHTALYWYRQSLGQGLEFLIYFQGNSAPDKSGLPSDRFSAERTGGSVSTLTIQRTQQEDSAVYLCASSERRGGTDTQYFGPGTRLTVL.

The V and J genes are TRBV15 and TRBJ2-5, with 8 positions matching TRBD2. The germline V gene has CDR1 LNHNV and CDR2 YYDKDF (reference sequence). The junction had 13 bases not matched to a gene; V was cut back by 5 bases and J by 2 bases. This CDR3 is 17 amino acids long. The CDR3 DNA reads TGTGCCACCAGCGGAGGACTAGCCGGCGGCCATCAAGAGACCCAGTACTTC. This gives the protein CATSGGLAGGHQETQYF.